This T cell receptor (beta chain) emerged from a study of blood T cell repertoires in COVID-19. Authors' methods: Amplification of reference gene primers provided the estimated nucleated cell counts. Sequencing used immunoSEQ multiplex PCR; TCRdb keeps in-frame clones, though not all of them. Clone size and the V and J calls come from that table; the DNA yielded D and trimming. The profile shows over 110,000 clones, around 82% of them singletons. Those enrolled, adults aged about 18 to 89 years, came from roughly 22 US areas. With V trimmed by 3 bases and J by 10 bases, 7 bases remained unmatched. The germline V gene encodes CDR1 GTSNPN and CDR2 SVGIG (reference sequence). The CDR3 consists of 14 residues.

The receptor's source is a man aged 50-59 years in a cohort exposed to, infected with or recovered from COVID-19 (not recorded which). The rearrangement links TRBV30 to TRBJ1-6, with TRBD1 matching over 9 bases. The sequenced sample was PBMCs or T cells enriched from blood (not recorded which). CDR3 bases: TGTGCCTGGAGGGGGACAGGGAGGGACTCACCCCTCCACTTT. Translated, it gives CAWRGTGRDSPLHF.